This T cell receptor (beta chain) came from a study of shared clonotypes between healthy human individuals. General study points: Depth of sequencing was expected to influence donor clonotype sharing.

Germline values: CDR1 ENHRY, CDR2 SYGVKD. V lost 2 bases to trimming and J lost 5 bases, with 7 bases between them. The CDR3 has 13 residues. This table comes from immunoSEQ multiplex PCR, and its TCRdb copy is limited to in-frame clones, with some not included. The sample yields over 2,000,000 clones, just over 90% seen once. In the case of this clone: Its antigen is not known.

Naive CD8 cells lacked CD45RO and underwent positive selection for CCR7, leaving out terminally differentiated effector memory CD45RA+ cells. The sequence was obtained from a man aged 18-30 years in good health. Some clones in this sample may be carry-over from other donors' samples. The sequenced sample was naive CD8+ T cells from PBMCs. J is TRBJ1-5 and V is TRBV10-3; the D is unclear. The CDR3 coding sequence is TGTGCCATCAGTGAGGGCAGCGATCAGCCCCAGCATTTT. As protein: CAISEGSDQPQHF.